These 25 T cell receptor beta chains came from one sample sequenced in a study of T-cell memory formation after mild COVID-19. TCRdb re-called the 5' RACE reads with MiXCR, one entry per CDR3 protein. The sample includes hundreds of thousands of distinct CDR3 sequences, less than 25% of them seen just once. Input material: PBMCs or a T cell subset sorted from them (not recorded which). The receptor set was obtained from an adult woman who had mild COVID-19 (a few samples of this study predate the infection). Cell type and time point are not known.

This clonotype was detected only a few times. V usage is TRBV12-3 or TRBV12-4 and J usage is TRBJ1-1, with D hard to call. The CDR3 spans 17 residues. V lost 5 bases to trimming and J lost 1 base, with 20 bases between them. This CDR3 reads CASSTETLSPPNTEAFF. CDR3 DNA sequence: TGTGCCAGCAGTACGGAGACCTTGAGTCCCCCGAACACTGAAGCTTTCTTT.

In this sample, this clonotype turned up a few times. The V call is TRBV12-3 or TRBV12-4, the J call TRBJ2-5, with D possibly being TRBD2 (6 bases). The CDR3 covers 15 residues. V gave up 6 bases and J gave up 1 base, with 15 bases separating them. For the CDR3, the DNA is TGTGCCAGCAGCCGACACGGGGGTGGCCAAGAGACCCAGTACTTC. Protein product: CASSRHGGGQETQYF.

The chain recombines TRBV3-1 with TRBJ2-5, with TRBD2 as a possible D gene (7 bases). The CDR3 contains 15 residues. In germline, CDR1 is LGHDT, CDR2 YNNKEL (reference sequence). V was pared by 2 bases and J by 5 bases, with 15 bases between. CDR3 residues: CASSQLGGAVETQYF. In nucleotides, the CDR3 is TGTGCCAGCAGCCAACTTGGGGGGGCCGTTGAGACCCAGTACTTC.

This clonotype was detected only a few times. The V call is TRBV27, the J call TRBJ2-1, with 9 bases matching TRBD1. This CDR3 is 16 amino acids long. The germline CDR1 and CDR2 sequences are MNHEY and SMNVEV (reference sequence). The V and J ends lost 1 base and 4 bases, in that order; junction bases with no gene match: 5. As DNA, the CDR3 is TGTGCCAGCAGTTTATTTGCGGGACAGGGTTACAATGAGCAGTTCTTC. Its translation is CASSLFAGQGYNEQFF.

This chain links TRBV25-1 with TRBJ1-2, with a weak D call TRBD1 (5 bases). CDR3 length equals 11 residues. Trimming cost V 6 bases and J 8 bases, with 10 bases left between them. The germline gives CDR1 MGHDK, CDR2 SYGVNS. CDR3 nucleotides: TGTGCCAGCAGCTCGACAGCCGGCTACACCTTC. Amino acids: CASSSTAGYTF.

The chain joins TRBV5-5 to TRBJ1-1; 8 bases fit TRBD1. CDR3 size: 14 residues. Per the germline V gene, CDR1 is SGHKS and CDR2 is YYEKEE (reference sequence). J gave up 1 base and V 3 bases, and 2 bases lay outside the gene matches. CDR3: CASSWDRPNTEAFF. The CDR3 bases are TGTGCCAGCAGCTGGGACAGGCCGAACACTGAAGCTTTCTTT.

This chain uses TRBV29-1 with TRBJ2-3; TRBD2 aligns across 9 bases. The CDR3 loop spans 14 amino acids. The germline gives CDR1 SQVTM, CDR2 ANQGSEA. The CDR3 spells CSDGAGGLTDTQYF. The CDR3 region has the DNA TGCAGTGACGGTGCGGGGGGGCTAACAGATACGCAGTATTTT.

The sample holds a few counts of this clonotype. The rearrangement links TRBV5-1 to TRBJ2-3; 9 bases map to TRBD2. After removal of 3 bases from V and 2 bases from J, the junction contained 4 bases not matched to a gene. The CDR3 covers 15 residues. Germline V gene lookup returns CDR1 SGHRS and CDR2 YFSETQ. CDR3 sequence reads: CASSSSGVSTDTQYF. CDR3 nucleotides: TGCGCCAGCAGCTCTAGCGGGGTGTCCACAGATACGCAGTATTTT. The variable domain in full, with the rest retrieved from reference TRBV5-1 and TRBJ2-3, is KAGVTQTPRYLIKTRGQQVTLSCSPISGHRSVSWYQQTPGQGLQFLFEYFSETQRNKGNFPGRFSGRQFSNSRSEMNVSTLELGDSALYLCASSSSGVSTDTQYFGPGTRLTVL.

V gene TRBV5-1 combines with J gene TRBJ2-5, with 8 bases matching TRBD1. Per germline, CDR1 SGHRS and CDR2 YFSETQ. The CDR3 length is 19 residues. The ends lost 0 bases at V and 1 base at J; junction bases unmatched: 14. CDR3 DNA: TGCGCCAGCAGCTTGGTGGCAGGGGGCGCAGGAGGATCCCAAGAGACCCAGTACTTC. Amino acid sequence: CASSLVAGGAGGSQETQYF.

DNA for the CDR3: TGCGCCAGCAGCCAAGCGAGGGGGGGGTCAGAGACCCAGTACTTC. Amino acid sequence: CASSQARGGSETQYF. The chain couples TRBV4-1 to TRBJ2-5; D possibly corresponds to TRBD2 (7 bases). V was cut by 1 base and J by 4 bases, with 13 bases left in between. Germline V gene data show CDR1 as MGHRA and CDR2 as YSYEKL. The CDR3 totals 15 residues.

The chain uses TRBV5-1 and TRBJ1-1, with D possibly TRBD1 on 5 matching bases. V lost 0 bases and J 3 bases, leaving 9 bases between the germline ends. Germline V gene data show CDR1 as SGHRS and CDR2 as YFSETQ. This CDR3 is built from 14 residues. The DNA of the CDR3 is TGCGCCAGCAGCTTGGATGGGGCGCACACTGAAGCTTTCTTT. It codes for CASSLDGAHTEAFF.

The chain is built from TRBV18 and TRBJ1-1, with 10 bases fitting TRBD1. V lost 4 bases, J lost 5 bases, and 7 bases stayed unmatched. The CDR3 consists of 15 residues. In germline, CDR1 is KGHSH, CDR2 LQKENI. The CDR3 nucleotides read TGTGCCAGCTCACTACCGGGACAGGGGAGGACTGAAGCTTTCTTT. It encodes CASSLPGQGRTEAFF.

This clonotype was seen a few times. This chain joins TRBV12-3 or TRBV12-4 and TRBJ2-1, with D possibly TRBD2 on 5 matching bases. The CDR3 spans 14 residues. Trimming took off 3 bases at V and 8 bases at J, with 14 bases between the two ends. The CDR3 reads CASSLYRDSHEQFF. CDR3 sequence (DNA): TGTGCCAGCAGTTTGTATCGGGATTCGCATGAGCAGTTCTTC.

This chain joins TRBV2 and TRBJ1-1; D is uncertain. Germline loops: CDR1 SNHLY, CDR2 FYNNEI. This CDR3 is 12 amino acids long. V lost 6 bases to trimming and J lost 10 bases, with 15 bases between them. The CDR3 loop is CASRVHDKTAFF. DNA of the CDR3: TGTGCCAGCAGGGTACACGACAAGACAGCTTTCTTT. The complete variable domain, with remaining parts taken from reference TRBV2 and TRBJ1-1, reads EPEVTQTPSHQVTQMGQEVILRCVPISNHLYFYWYRQILGQKVEFLVSFYNNEISEKSEIFDDQFSVERPDGSNFTLKIRSTKLEDSAMYFCASRVHDKTAFFGQGTRLTVV.

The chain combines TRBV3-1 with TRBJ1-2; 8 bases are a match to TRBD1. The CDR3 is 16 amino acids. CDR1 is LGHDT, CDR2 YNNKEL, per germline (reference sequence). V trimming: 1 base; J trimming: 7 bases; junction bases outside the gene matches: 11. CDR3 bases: TGTGCCAGCAGCCAAGTTCCGGCAGGGGGCCGGGCTGGCTACACCTTC. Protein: CASSQVPAGGRAGYTF.

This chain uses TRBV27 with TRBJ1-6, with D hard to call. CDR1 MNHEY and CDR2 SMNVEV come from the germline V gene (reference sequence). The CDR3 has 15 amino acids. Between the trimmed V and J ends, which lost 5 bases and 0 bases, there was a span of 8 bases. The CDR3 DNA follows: TGTGCCAGCAGTCCCACGAGCTCCTATAATTCACCCCTCCACTTT. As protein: CASSPTSSYNSPLHF.

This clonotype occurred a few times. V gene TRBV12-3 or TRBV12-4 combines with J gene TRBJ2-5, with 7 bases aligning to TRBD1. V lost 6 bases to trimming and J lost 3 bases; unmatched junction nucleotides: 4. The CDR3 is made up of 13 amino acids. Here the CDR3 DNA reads TGTGCCAGCAGAACCGACAGGGAAGAGACCCAGTACTTC. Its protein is CASRTDREETQYF.

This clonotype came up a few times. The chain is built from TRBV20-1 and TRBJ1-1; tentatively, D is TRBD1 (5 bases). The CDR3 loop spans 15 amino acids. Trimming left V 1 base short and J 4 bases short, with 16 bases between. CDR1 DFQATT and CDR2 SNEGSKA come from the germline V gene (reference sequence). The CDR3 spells CSARALSPGTTEAFF. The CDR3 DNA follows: TGCAGTGCTAGAGCACTATCCCCGGGGACCACTGAAGCTTTCTTT.

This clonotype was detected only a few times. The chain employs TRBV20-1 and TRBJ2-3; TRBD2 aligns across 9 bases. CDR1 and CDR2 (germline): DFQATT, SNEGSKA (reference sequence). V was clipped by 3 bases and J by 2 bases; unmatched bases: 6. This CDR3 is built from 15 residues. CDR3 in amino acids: CSASQAGGATDTQYF. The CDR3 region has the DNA TGCAGTGCTAGTCAAGCGGGAGGCGCCACAGATACGCAGTATTTT.

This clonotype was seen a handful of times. The CDR3 DNA reads TGTGCCAGCAGTTTAACGGGGACGCAACCCGGTGAAGCTTTCTTT. Amino acid sequence: CASSLTGTQPGEAFF. V is TRBV27 and J is TRBJ1-1; tentative D call: TRBD1 (5 bases). Germline V CDR1 and CDR2: MNHEY, SMNVEV (reference sequence). CDR3 length: 15 amino acids. The germline V and J ends were trimmed by 2 bases and 7 bases, with 17 bases remaining between them.

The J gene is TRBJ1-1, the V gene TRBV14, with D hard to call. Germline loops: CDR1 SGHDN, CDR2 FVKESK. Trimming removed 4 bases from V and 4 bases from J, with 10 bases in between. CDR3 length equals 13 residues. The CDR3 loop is CASSPWNPTEAFF. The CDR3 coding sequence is TGTGCCAGCAGCCCCTGGAATCCCACTGAAGCTTTCTTT. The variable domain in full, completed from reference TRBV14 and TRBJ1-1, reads EAGVTQFPSHSVIEKGQTVTLRCDPISGHDNLYWYRRVMGKEIKFLLHFVKESKQDESGMPNNRFLAERTGGTYSTLKVQPAELEDSGVYFCASSPWNPTEAFFGQGTRLTVV.

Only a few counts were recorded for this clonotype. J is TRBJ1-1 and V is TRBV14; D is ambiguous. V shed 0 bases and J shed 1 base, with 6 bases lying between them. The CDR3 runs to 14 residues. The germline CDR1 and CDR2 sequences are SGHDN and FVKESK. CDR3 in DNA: TGTGCCAGCAGCCAAGAGGTCAAGAACACTGAAGCTTTCTTT. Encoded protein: CASSQEVKNTEAFF.

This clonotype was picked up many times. CDR3 sequence: CSAPRLAGSTDTQYF. CDR3 sequence (DNA): TGCAGTGCCCCCCGGCTAGCGGGAAGCACAGATACGCAGTATTTT. V is TRBV20-1 and J is TRBJ2-3; 9 bases fit TRBD2. J was trimmed by 0 bases and V by 6 bases; bases with no gene match: 7. Germline V gene data show CDR1 as DFQATT and CDR2 as SNEGSKA (reference sequence). The CDR3 has 15 amino acids.

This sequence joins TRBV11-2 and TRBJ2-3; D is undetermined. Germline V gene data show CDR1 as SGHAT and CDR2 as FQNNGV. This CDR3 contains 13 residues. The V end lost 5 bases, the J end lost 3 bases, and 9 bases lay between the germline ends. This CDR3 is CASSPVGTDTQYF. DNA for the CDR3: TGTGCCAGCAGCCCCGTTGGTACAGATACGCAGTATTTT.

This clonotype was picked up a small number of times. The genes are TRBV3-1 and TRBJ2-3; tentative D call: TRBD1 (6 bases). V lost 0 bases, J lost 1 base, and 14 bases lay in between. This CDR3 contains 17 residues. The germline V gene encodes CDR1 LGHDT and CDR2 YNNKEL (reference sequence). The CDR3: CASSQDPRGPRTDTQYF. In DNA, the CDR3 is TGTGCCAGCAGCCAAGATCCCAGGGGCCCCCGCACAGATACGCAGTATTTT.